This T cell receptor (beta chain) derives from a study of T cells in narcolepsy. Study results and limitations: No autoreactive T cell clone sequences appeared in some memory CD4+ repertoires. Comparing one patient's CSF and blood CD4+ clonotypes highlighted HCRT- and TRIB2-specific autoreactive clonotypes. Autoreactive clonotypes reportedly recurred in blood of same and different patients, not controls.

The CDR3 is 16 residues long. Looked up from germline, CDR1 is SGHKS and CDR2 is YYEKEE (reference sequence). Trimming removed 1 base from V and 10 bases from J, with 21 bases in between. The assay was immunoSEQ multiplex PCR, and TCRdb's table has in-frame clones only and misses some. The data show over 25,000 clones, 90% seen once. A note on this clone: Its cognate antigen is unknown.

Sequenced material: CD45RA- memory CD4+ T cells from PBMCs. This clonotype was obtained from a human donor with narcolepsy. This sequence joins TRBV5-5 and TRBJ2-1; D unclear. CDR3 sequence reads: CASSLNPGRQSSEQFF. The CDR3 DNA reads as TGTGCCAGCAGCTTGAATCCGGGCCGCCAGTCTTCCGAGCAGTTCTTC.